The present TCR beta chain was sequenced within a study of radiotherapy plus CTLA-4 blockade in lung cancer. At the level of the study: Objective responses were recorded in 15% to 20% of patients, with disease control recorded in approximately 32%. Study results and limitations: According to reports, early shifts in blood T cell clones, alongside interferon-beta, forecast response most accurately. Blood TCR clones of tumor origin expanded after radiotherapy plus ipilimumab.

Germline CDR1 SGHAT, CDR2 FQNNGV. V lost 7 bases, J lost 4 bases, and 16 bases lay in between. CDR3 length equals 14 residues. Focal radiation with ipilimumab CTLA-4 blockade was given to patients with chemo-refractory metastatic non-small-cell lung cancer. Concerning this clone: Antigen: not known.

Only in-frame clones appear in the TCRdb table, and some are missing; sequencing was by immunoSEQ multiplex PCR. Among 60,000 to 85,000 clones listed, about 87% were seen once. The source of this sequence is a human donor with non-small cell lung cancer who had stable disease on radiotherapy plus ipilimumab. Sample: peripheral blood, taken from a patient treated with radiotherapy plus ipilimumab. The V and J genes are TRBV11-2 and TRBJ2-5; no clear D. CDR3 loop: CASTRSVLLETQYF. The CDR3 coding sequence is TGTGCCAGCACCCGGTCGGTCCTACTAGAGACCCAGTACTTC.